These 20 T cell receptor beta chains were sequenced from one sample in a study of human thymus T cells. Here immunoSEQ multiplex PCR was the method, and the copy in TCRdb shows in-frame clones only, minus some. The sample lists roughly 120,000 clones, over 85% occurring once. Thymic material originated from resections removed in the course of corrective heart surgery. The specimen sequenced was thymus tissue. The source is a boy less than two years old with a congenital heart defect but otherwise immunologically healthy.

J is TRBJ2-2 and V is TRBV7-9; 9 nucleotides align to TRBD2. Trimming cost V 0 bases and J 10 bases; bases outside gene matches: 9. This CDR3 contains 16 residues. Per germline, CDR1 SEHNR and CDR2 FQNEAQ (reference sequence). The CDR3 DNA follows: TGTGCCAGCAGCTTAGCGGAGGCGGGGGGGCCGCTGGAGCTGTTTTTT. It is translated as CASSLAEAGGPLELFF.

This clone was recorded only once. One end of the junction fails to match germline, which may point to a read error. The chain recombines TRBV6-5 with TRBJ2-7, with 13 nucleotides matching TRBD2. CDR3 size: 16 residues. Germline V CDR1 and CDR2: MNHEY, SVGAGI. The CDR3 DNA reads TGTGCCAGCAGTTTGACGACTAGCGGGGGGACCTACGCGCAGTACTTC. Translation gives CASSLTTSGGTYAQYF.

The chain combines TRBV5-1 with TRBJ2-6, with a possible D match to TRBD1 (6 bases). Trimming took 1 base from V and 1 from J, leaving 6 bases between them. The CDR3 has 15 residues. Germline-derived CDR1 and CDR2 are SGHRS and YFSETQ. In nucleotides, the CDR3 is TGCGCCAGCAGCTTGCAGGGGTCTGGGGCCAACGTCCTGACTTTC. Its protein product is CASSLQGSGANVLTF.

This chain uses TRBV5-4 with TRBJ1-1, with a possible D match to TRBD1 (6 bases). Germline CDR1 reads SGHNT; CDR2 reads YYREEE (reference sequence). This CDR3 contains 13 residues. Trimming shortened V by 4 bases and J by 6 bases, and 13 bases separated the two germline ends. The CDR3 region has the DNA TGTGCCAGCAGCCATGAACAGGGTCCTGAAGCTTTCTTT. This sequence encodes CASSHEQGPEAFF.

This clone was seen once. The CDR3: CASRLEENQETQYF. CDR3 coding DNA: TGTGCCAGCAGGCTCGAAGAGAACCAAGAGACCCAGTACTTC. The J gene is TRBJ2-5, the V gene TRBV6-5; no clear D. CDR1 and CDR2 from the germline V gene are MNHEY and SVGAGI. V lost 6 bases, J lost 0 bases, and 11 bases lay in between. The CDR3 spans 14 residues.

This chain links TRBV5-6 with TRBJ2-7, with 13 bases aligning to TRBD2. The germline CDR1 and CDR2 sequences are SGHDT and YYEEEE. This CDR3 is built from 17 residues. Trimming removed 4 bases from V and 0 bases from J; junction bases left unmatched: 7. The CDR3 nucleotides are TGTGCCAGCAGCATACTGGGACTAGCGGGGAGCTCCTACGAGCAGTACTTC. Amino acid sequence: CASSILGLAGSSYEQYF.

J is TRBJ2-3 and V is TRBV27; the match to TRBD2 covers 8 bases. Per the germline V gene, CDR1 is MNHEY and CDR2 is SMNVEV (reference sequence). There are 15 residues in the CDR3. Trimming removed 3 bases from V and 4 bases from J; junction bases left unmatched: 6. The CDR3 here is CASSLRGAPPDTQYF. CDR3 sequence (DNA): TGTGCCAGCAGTTTGCGGGGGGCCCCCCCAGATACGCAGTATTTT.

This sequence joins TRBV9 and TRBJ2-1; weak D call: TRBD2 (6 bases). CDR3 size: 17 residues. The germline V gene has CDR1 SGDLS and CDR2 YYNGEE. Trimming pared 4 bases from V and 0 bases from J, leaving 17 bases between. The CDR3 DNA reads TGTGCCAGCAGCTTCAAACCCGCGGGGCACTCCTACAATGAGCAGTTCTTC. Translated: CASSFKPAGHSYNEQFF.

V and J are TRBV5-1 and TRBJ2-1; 9 positions agree with TRBD2. This CDR3 is built from 16 residues. With V trimmed by 2 bases and J by 11 bases, 14 bases remained unmatched. Germline V gene sequence: CDR1 SGHRS, CDR2 YFSETQ. CDR3 nucleotide sequence: TGCGCCAGCAGCTTCGTAGAGCGGGGGGTATTCAGTCAGCAGTTCTTC. It yields the protein CASSFVERGVFSQQFF.

This sequence joins TRBV4-1 and TRBJ2-1; 10 positions match TRBD2. The CDR3 runs 19 residues. V gave up 1 base and J gave up 0 bases; unmatched junction bases: 9. Germline values: CDR1 MGHRA, CDR2 YSYEKL. The CDR3 nucleotides are TGCGCCAGCAGCCAAGTGCGGACTAGCGGCTATAGCTCCTACAATGAGCAGTTCTTC. It yields the protein CASSQVRTSGYSSYNEQFF.

The chain has TRBV5-8 and TRBJ1-2, with a weak D call TRBD1 (6 bases). The V end was cut by 3 bases, the J end by 8 bases, with 17 bases between. Germline V gene sequence: CDR1 SGHTS, CDR2 YDEGEE. CDR3 length: 14 residues. The CDR3 DNA reads as TGTGCCAGCAGCTCCATCGCCAGGGGTGTCGGCTACACCTTC. Amino acid sequence: CASSSIARGVGYTF.

The CDR3 reads CAIKRRPSTDTQYF. The CDR3 coding sequence is TGTGCCATCAAGCGAAGGCCCTCCACAGATACGCAGTATTTT. The rearrangement links TRBV10-3 to TRBJ2-3; no clear D. Germline assignment: CDR1 ENHRY and CDR2 SYGVKD. The CDR3 extends over 14 amino acids. V lost 7 bases to trimming and J lost 2 bases, with 13 bases between them.

The chain couples TRBV5-1 to TRBJ2-3; TRBD2 is a possible D gene (6 bases). The V gene lost 6 bases and the J gene lost 5 bases, with 22 bases spanning the gap. Germline values: CDR1 SGHRS, CDR2 YFSETQ. This CDR3 region has 16 residues. In DNA, the CDR3 is TGCGCCAGCACCCCTGGACTATCATTAAAGATAGATACGCAGTATTTT. Amino acids: CASTPGLSLKIDTQYF.

The V gene is TRBV6-5, the J gene TRBJ1-1; perhaps TRBD1 as D (5 bases). There are 12 residues in the CDR3. CDR1 and CDR2 from the germline V gene are MNHEY and SVGAGI. The V and J ends lost 2 bases and 8 bases respectively, with 9 bases between them. CDR3 bases: TGTGCCAGCAGTTACAGGGGTCGCGAAGCTTTCTTT. This sequence encodes CASSYRGREAFF.

The chain employs TRBV11-3 and TRBJ2-1, with 11 bases fitting TRBD2. The CDR3 consists of 18 residues. Germline assignment: CDR1 SGHNT and CDR2 YENEEA. V was clipped by 3 bases and J by 4 bases; unmatched bases: 11. The CDR3: CASSFPSSSGGQYNEQFF. CDR3 DNA: TGTGCCAGCAGCTTCCCCTCGTCTAGCGGGGGGCAATACAATGAGCAGTTCTTC.

The V gene is TRBV21-1, the J gene TRBJ2-7; the table's D call TRBD2 went unverified against the DNA. TRBV21-1 is shown as a pseudogene. The CDR3 spans 14 residues. CDR3 sequence: CASSKKRLNYEQYF. CDR3 sequence (DNA): TGTGCCAGCAGCAAAAAGCGGTTGAACTACGAGCAGTACTTC.

J is TRBJ1-2 and V is TRBV28; 10 positions match TRBD1. The V and J ends lost 2 bases and 7 bases, in that order; junction bases with no gene match: 10. This CDR3 contains 16 residues. Germline CDR1 MDHEN, CDR2 SYDVKM. CDR3 protein: CASSLDQGTGEAGYTF. For the CDR3, the DNA is TGTGCCAGCAGTTTAGACCAGGGGACAGGGGAAGCTGGCTACACCTTC.

This chain connects TRBV4-3 to TRBJ1-2; a possible D gene is TRBD1 (5 bases). This CDR3 is built from 18 residues. Germline values: CDR1 LGHNA, CDR2 YSLEER. The V gene lost 3 bases and the J gene lost 0 bases, with 20 bases spanning the gap. CDR3 nucleotides: TGCGCCAGCAGCCAGGCCATGGGGGGGGTGTATTCTAACTATGGCTACACCTTC. Protein: CASSQAMGGVYSNYGYTF.

This clone was counted once. V is TRBV2 and J is TRBJ2-1; D is unclear. This CDR3 contains 16 residues. CDR1 and CDR2 (germline): SNHLY, FYNNEI. The V gene lost 6 bases and the J gene lost 0 bases, with 15 bases spanning the gap. The CDR3 spells CASRMTVTPSYNEQFF. The CDR3 nucleotides are TGTGCCAGCAGGATGACTGTGACCCCCTCCTACAATGAGCAGTTCTTC. The variable domain in full, completed from reference TRBV2 and TRBJ2-1, reads EPEVTQTPSHQVTQMGQEVILRCVPISNHLYFYWYRQILGQKVEFLVSFYNNEISEKSEIFDDQFSVERPDGSNFTLKIRSTKLEDSAMYFCASRMTVTPSYNEQFFGPGTRLTVL.

This clone appeared a single time. The V call is TRBV4-3, the J call TRBJ2-5; weak D call: TRBD2 (5 bases). Per the germline V gene, CDR1 is LGHNA and CDR2 is YSLEER. The CDR3 spans 14 residues. V was cut by 3 bases and J by 3 bases, with 11 bases left in between. The CDR3 region is CASSHDRGEETQYF. For the CDR3, the DNA is TGCGCCAGCAGCCACGACCGGGGAGAAGAGACCCAGTACTTC.